Below, 18 T cell receptor beta chains from the same sample are listed, as sequenced in a study of blood T cell repertoires in COVID-19. Only in-frame clones appear in the TCRdb table, and some are missing; sequencing was by immunoSEQ multiplex PCR. The sample records about 250,000 clones, about 88% being singletons. Sequenced input: peripheral blood. These receptors came from a woman aged 40 to 50 who had recovered from COVID-19.

CDR3 loop: CASTHLFGEPNTEAFF. CDR3 DNA: TGTGCCAGCACCCATCTCTTTGGGGAGCCGAACACTGAAGCTTTCTTT. The chain recombines TRBV7-9 with TRBJ1-1; D unresolved. Germline V gene lookup returns CDR1 SEHNR and CDR2 FQNEAQ (reference sequence). The CDR3 extends over 16 amino acids. V gave up 7 bases and J gave up 1 base, with 19 bases separating them.

This chain links TRBV11-2 with TRBJ2-1; 12 bases are a match to TRBD2. The CDR3 sequence is 14 residues long. Germline CDR1 and CDR2: SGHAT and FQNNGV. Losses at the gene ends were 7 bases for V and 9 bases for J; bases not matched to a gene: 7. CDR3 nucleotide sequence: TGTGCCAGCACCAAACTAGCGGGGGGTCCTGAGCAGTTCTTC. This encodes CASTKLAGGPEQFF.

The chain joins TRBV15 to TRBJ2-4; 7 bases line up with TRBD1. The CDR3 sequence is 18 residues long. After removal of 1 base from V and 0 bases from J, the junction contained 9 bases not matched to a gene. The germline CDR1 and CDR2 sequences are LNHNV and YYDKDF (reference sequence). DNA of the CDR3: TGTGCCACCAGCAGAGGGGACAGCCCCGATCTAGCCAAAAACATTCAGTACTTC. Translating gives CATSRGDSPDLAKNIQYF.

This clone showed up many times. This chain uses TRBV6-5 with TRBJ2-3, with 10 nucleotides matching TRBD1. Looked up from germline, CDR1 is MNHEY and CDR2 is SVGAGI. The CDR3 covers 14 residues. The ends lost 10 bases at V and 4 bases at J; junction bases unmatched: 8. Here the CDR3 DNA reads TGTGCCACCCCGGACAGGGGGGCCGCAGATACGCAGTATTTT. The encoded protein is CATPDRGAADTQYF.

The chain links TRBV27 to TRBJ1-1; tentatively, D is TRBD1 (5 bases). V was clipped by 8 bases and J by 0 bases, with 10 bases between them. Germline CDR1 MNHEY, CDR2 SMNVEV (reference sequence). This CDR3 contains 13 residues. The CDR3 spells CASGPRVNTEAFF. Written as DNA, the CDR3 is TGTGCCAGCGGCCCCAGGGTGAACACTGAAGCTTTCTTT.

The V call is TRBV2, the J call TRBJ2-7; unclear D gene. Per the germline V gene, CDR1 is SNHLY and CDR2 is FYNNEI. The CDR3 totals 14 residues. V lost 7 bases and J 1 base, leaving 14 bases between the germline ends. The CDR3 sequence is CASTPEDGSYEQYF. CDR3 sequence (DNA): TGTGCCAGCACCCCTGAGGATGGGTCCTACGAGCAGTACTTC.

V gene TRBV9 combines with J gene TRBJ2-1; 12 bases are shared with TRBD2. Germline V CDR1 and CDR2: SGDLS, YYNGEE. CDR3 size: 18 residues. Trimming removed 0 bases from V and 7 bases from J; junction bases left unmatched: 11. CDR3 nucleotides: TGTGCCAGCAGCGTAGCTACGGGGCTAGCGGGAGGGTCGAATGAGCAGTTCTTC. Residues: CASSVATGLAGGSNEQFF.

The chain combines TRBV6-5 with TRBJ2-7, with 10 bases fitting TRBD2. The ends lost 6 bases at V and 3 bases at J; junction bases unmatched: 8. Germline loops: CDR1 MNHEY, CDR2 SVGAGI. The CDR3 totals 15 residues. The CDR3 region is CASRKTGLAHYEQYV. The CDR3, as DNA: TGTGCCAGCAGAAAAACGGGACTAGCGCACTACGAGCAGTACGTC.

The V gene is TRBV2, the J gene TRBJ2-3; the match to TRBD2 covers 7 bases. The germline CDR1 and CDR2 sequences are SNHLY and FYNNEI. The CDR3 has 15 amino acids. With 6 bases clipped from V and 3 bases from J, the junction kept 9 bases outside the gene matches. The CDR3 loop is CASSPHAGVTDTQYF. DNA for the CDR3: TGTGCCAGCAGCCCCCACGCGGGAGTGACAGATACGCAGTATTTT.

The chain recombines TRBV27 with TRBJ1-1, with D possibly matching TRBD1 (6 bases). The CDR3 has 12 residues. V was cut by 7 bases and J by 11 bases, with 17 bases left in between. The germline V gene has CDR1 MNHEY and CDR2 SMNVEV (reference sequence). CDR3 residues: CASNTGFGAAFF. The CDR3 nucleotides are TGTGCCAGCAACACAGGGTTCGGGGCGGCTTTCTTT.

This chain joins TRBV7-8 and TRBJ2-3; 7 bases are shared with TRBD1. Germline CDR1 is SGHVS and CDR2 is FQNEAQ. The CDR3 is 16 amino acids. J gave up 2 bases and V 2 bases, and 7 bases lay outside the gene matches. Written as DNA, the CDR3 is TGTGCCAGCAGCTTAAGGACAGGCTTATCCACAGATACGCAGTATTTT. This translates into CASSLRTGLSTDTQYF.

This sequence joins TRBV7-9 and TRBJ2-3; no clear D gene. The V end lost 3 bases, the J end lost 4 bases, and 17 bases lay between the germline ends. The CDR3 consists of 16 residues. Germline lookup yields CDR1 SEHNR and CDR2 FQNEAQ (reference sequence). The CDR3 DNA follows: TGTGCCAGCAGCTTTCGTTTGGGCCGGCGCCCAGATACGCAGTATTTT. Its translation: CASSFRLGRRPDTQYF.

The rearrangement uses TRBV6-2 or TRBV6-3 and TRBJ2-7; 8 bases fit TRBD2. This CDR3 is 14 amino acids long. Germline V CDR1 and CDR2: MNHEY, SVGEGT. The ends lost 3 bases at V and 3 bases at J; junction bases unmatched: 4. This CDR3 is CASSYWLAGYEQYF. Written as DNA, the CDR3 is TGTGCCAGCAGTTATTGGCTAGCGGGCTACGAGCAGTACTTC.

V usage is TRBV28 and J usage is TRBJ1-6; a weak D match, TRBD1 (5 bases). Germline loops: CDR1 MDHEN, CDR2 SYDVKM. V was cut by 4 bases and J by 9 bases, with 19 bases left in between. The CDR3 has 16 amino acids. CDR3 DNA: TGTGCCAGCAGTTCCGGTGGGGCCCACCTGACTTCACCCCTCCACTTT. Amino acids: CASSSGGAHLTSPLHF.

This chain connects TRBV19 to TRBJ2-3; TRBD1 is a possible D gene (5 bases). This CDR3 region has 14 residues. The V end was cut by 7 bases, the J end by 2 bases, with 13 bases between. Germline loops: CDR1 LNHDA, CDR2 SQIVND (reference sequence). DNA for the CDR3: TGTGCCAGTACTGATGTGGGGCCCACAGATACGCAGTATTTT. It translates to CASTDVGPTDTQYF.

The rearrangement uses TRBV7-3 and TRBJ1-2, with 8 bases lining up with TRBD1. Germline lookup yields CDR1 SGHTA and CDR2 FQGTGA. The length of the CDR3 is 14 residues. The V and J ends lost 5 bases and 4 bases, in that order; junction bases with no gene match: 6. In DNA form, the CDR3 reads TGTGCCAGCAGCCCTTCCGGACAGGGCTATGGCTACACCTTC. This sequence encodes CASSPSGQGYGYTF.

The table lists this clone with a count of one. In the same sample, other DNA sequences code for this CDR3. The genes are TRBV9 and TRBJ2-1; D remains ambiguous. The germline V gene has CDR1 SGDLS and CDR2 YYNGEE. This CDR3 has 11 amino acids. Trimming took 0 bases from V and 9 from J, leaving 4 bases between them. The DNA of the CDR3 is TGTGCCAGCAGCGTAGGAGGTGAGCAGTTCTTC. The encoded protein is CASSVGGEQFF. The whole variable domain, remainder taken from reference TRBV9 and TRBJ2-1, is DSGVTQTPKHLITATGQRVTLRCSPRSGDLSVYWYQQSLDQGLQFLIQYYNGEERAKGNILERFSAQQFPDLHSELNLSSLELGDSALYFCASSVGGEQFFGPGTRLTVL.

This chain links TRBV5-4 with TRBJ1-1; 11 bases map to TRBD1. The CDR3 is made up of 15 amino acids. Germline V CDR1 and CDR2: SGHNT, YYREEE (reference sequence). V gave up 4 bases and J gave up 4 bases; unmatched junction bases: 6. The CDR3, as DNA: TGTGCCAGCAGCATACCCGGGACAGGGGGCACTGAAGCTTTCTTT. Translation: CASSIPGTGGTEAFF.